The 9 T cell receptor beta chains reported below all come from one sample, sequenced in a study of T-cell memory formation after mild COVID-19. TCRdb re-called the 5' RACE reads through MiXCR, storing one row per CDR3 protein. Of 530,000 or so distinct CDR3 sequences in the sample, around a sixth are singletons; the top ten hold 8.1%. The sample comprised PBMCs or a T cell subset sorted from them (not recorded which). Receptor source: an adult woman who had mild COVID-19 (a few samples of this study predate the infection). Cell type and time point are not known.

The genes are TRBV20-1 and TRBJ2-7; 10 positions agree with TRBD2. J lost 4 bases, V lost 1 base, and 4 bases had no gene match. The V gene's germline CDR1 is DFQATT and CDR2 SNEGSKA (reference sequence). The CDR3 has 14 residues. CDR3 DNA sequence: TGCAGTGCTAGAGTCAAGCGGGGGGGATACGAGCAGTACTTC. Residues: CSARVKRGGYEQYF.

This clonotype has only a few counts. CDR3 region: CASSRTGRVGGYTF. The CDR3 DNA follows: TGTGCCAGTAGTCGGACAGGGAGAGTCGGCGGCTACACCTTC. V and J are TRBV19 and TRBJ1-2; 8 bases line up with TRBD1. The trim removed 5 bases at V and 8 bases at J, leaving 10 bases unmatched. Germline values: CDR1 LNHDA, CDR2 SQIVND (reference sequence). This CDR3 has 14 amino acids.

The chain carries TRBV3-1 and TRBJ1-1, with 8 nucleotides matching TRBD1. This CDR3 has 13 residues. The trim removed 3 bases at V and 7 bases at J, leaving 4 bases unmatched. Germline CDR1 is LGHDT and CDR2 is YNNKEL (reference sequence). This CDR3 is CASSHPDRGEAFF. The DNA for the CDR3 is TGTGCCAGCAGCCATCCAGACAGGGGTGAAGCTTTCTTT.

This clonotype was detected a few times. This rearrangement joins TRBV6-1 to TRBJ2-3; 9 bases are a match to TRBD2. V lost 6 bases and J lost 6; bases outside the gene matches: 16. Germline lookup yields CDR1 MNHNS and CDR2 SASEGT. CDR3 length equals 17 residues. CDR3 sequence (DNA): TGTGCCAGCAGAGCTCGCGGGGGGGGCTCCTTTAGGGATACGCAGTATTTT. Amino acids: CASRARGGGSFRDTQYF.

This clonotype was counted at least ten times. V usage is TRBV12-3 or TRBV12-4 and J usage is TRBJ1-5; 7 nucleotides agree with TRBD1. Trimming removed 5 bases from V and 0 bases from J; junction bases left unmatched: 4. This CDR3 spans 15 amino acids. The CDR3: CASSGGQYSNQPQHF. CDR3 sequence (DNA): TGTGCCAGCAGTGGGGGACAGTATAGCAATCAGCCCCAGCATTTT.

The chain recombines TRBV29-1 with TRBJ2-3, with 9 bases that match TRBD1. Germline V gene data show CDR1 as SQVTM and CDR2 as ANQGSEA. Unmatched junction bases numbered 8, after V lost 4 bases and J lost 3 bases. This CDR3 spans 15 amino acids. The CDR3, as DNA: TGCAGCGTTGGGGCCGGGACAGGGACAACAGATACGCAGTATTTT. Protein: CSVGAGTGTTDTQYF.

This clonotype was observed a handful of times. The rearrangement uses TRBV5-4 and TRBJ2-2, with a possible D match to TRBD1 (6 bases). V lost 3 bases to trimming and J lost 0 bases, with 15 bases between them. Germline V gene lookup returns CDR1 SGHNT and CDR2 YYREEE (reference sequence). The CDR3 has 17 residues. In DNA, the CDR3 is TGTGCCAGCAGCTCGGCCGGACAGCGCGCGAACACCGGGGAGCTGTTTTTT. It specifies CASSSAGQRANTGELFF.

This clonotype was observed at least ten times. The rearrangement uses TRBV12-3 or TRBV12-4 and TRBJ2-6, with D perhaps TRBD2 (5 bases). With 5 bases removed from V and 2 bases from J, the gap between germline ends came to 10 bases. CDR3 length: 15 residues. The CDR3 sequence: CASSPAGAGANVLTF. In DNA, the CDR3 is TGTGCCAGCAGTCCCGCCGGGGCTGGGGCCAACGTCCTGACTTTC.

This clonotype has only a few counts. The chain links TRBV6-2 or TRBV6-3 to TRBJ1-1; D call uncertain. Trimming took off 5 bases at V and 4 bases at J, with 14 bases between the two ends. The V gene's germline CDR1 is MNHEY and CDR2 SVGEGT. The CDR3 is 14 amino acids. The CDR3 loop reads CASSPYPVRTEAFF. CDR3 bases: TGTGCCAGCAGTCCCTATCCGGTCCGCACTGAAGCTTTCTTT.